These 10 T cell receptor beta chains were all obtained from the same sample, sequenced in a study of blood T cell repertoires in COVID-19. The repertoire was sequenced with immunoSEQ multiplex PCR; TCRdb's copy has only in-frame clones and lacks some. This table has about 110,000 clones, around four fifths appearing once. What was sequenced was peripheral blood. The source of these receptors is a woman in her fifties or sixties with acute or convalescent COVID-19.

CDR3: CASSFQAGSEQYF. CDR3 in DNA: TGTGCCAGTAGCTTCCAGGCGGGTAGCGAGCAGTACTTC. The rearrangement links TRBV19 to TRBJ2-7; D may be TRBD2 (5 bases). Germline V gene sequence: CDR1 LNHDA, CDR2 SQIVND (reference sequence). Trimming removed 6 bases at V and 6 bases at J, with 15 bases between. The CDR3 contains 13 residues.

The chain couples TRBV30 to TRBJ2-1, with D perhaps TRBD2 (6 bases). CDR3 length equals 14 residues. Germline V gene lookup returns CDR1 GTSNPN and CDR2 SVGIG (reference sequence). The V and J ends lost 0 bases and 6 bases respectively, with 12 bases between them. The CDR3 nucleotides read TGTGCCTGGAGTGTTGGTAGCGGACTCAATGAGCAGTTCTTC. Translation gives CAWSVGSGLNEQFF. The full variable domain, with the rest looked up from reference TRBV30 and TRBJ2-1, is SQTIHQWPATLVQPVGSPLSLECTVEGTSNPNLYWYRQAAGRGLQLLFYSVGIGQISSEVPQNLSASRPQDRQFILSSKKLLLSDSGFYLCAWSVGSGLNEQFFGPGTRLTVL.

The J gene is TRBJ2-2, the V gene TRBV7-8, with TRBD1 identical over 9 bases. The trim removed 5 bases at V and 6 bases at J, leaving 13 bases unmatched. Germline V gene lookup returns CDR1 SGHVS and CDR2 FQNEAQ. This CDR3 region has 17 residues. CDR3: CASSTTGGASVPGELFF. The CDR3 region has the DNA TGTGCCAGCAGCACCACAGGGGGCGCGAGTGTTCCCGGGGAGCTGTTTTTT.

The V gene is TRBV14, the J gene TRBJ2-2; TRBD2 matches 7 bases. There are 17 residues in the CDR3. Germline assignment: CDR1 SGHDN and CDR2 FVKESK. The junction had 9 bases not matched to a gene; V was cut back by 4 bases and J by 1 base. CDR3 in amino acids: CASSPAGRNRNTGELFF. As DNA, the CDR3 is TGTGCCAGCAGCCCTGCCGGGAGGAATCGGAACACCGGGGAGCTGTTTTTT. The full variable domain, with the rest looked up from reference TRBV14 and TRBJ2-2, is EAGVTQFPSHSVIEKGQTVTLRCDPISGHDNLYWYRRVMGKEIKFLLHFVKESKQDESGMPNNRFLAERTGGTYSTLKVQPAELEDSGVYFCASSPAGRNRNTGELFFGEGSRLTVL.

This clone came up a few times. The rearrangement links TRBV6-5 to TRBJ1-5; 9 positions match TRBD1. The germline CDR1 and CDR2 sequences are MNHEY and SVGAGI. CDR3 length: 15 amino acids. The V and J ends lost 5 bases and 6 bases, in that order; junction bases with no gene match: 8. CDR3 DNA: TGTGCCAGCAGTCCCGGGACAGGGATGAGTCAGCCCCAGCATTTT. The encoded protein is CASSPGTGMSQPQHF.

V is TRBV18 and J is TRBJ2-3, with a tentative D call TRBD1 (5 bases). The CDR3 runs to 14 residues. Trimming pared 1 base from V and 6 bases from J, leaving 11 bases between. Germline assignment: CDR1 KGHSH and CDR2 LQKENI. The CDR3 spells CASSPLPGWDTQYF. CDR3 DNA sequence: TGTGCCAGCTCACCACTCCCAGGGTGGGATACGCAGTATTTT.

The CDR3 DNA is TGTGCCAGCAGCCAGACAGGGTCCCAGCCCCAGCATTTT. Protein sequence: CASSQTGSQPQHF. This chain links TRBV7-9 with TRBJ1-5; 7 bases agree with TRBD1. Germline lookup yields CDR1 SEHNR and CDR2 FQNEAQ (reference sequence). The ends lost 5 bases at V and 7 bases at J; junction bases unmatched: 5. The CDR3 loop spans 13 amino acids.

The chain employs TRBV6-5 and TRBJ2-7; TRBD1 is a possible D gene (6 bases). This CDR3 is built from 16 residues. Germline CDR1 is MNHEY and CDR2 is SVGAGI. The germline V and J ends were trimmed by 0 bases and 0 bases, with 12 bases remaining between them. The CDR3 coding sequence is TGTGCCAGCAGTTACTCGGGCAGGGGCAGCTCCTACGAGCAGTACTTC. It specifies CASSYSGRGSSYEQYF.

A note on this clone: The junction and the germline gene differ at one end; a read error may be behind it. The chain's CDR3 is CASSLGTDRTDTQYF. The CDR3 DNA follows: TGTGCTAGCAGCTTAGGAACAGACCGCACAGATACGCAGTATTTT. This chain joins TRBV7-7 and TRBJ2-3; D remains unclear. Germline V gene sequence: CDR1 SSHAT, CDR2 FNYEAQ (reference sequence). The CDR3 totals 15 residues.

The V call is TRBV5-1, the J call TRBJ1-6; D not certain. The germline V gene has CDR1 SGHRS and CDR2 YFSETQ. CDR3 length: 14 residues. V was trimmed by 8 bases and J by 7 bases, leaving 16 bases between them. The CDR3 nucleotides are TGCGCCAGTGGCTACGGGGAGAGAAATTCACCCCTCCACTTT. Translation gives CASGYGERNSPLHF.